The 27 T cell receptor beta chains presented below share a single source sample, sequenced in a study of T cell repertoires in cytomegalovirus infection. Via MiXCR, TCRdb re-called the reads, giving one row per CDR3 protein. Of about 490,000 distinct CDR3 sequences listed, approximately 15% are singletons. Input material: CD8+ T cells from PBMCs. The receptors come from a human donor in good health (CMV status not recorded). Some clones in this sample may be carry-over from other donors' samples.

This clonotype was found many times. The CDR3, as DNA: TGTGCCAGTAGTATTATGGGGAACACTGAAGCTTTCTTT. As protein: CASSIMGNTEAFF. The V call is TRBV19, the J call TRBJ1-1; D ambiguous. This CDR3 spans 13 amino acids. Trimming stripped 3 bases from V and 1 base from J, with 6 bases between. Germline V CDR1 and CDR2: LNHDA, SQIVND (reference sequence).

The rearrangement uses TRBV5-5 and TRBJ2-5; a possible D gene is TRBD2 (5 bases). Trimming pared 5 bases from V and 12 bases from J, leaving 11 bases between. The CDR3 is made up of 10 amino acids. Germline CDR1 SGHKS, CDR2 YYEKEE (reference sequence). CDR3 bases: TGTGCCAGCAGTTCCGGGAAAAAGTACTTC. This translates into CASSSGKKYF. The entire variable domain, with the rest obtained from reference TRBV5-5 and TRBJ2-5, is as follows: DAGVTQSPTHLIKTRGQQVTLRCSPISGHKSVSWYQQVLGQGPQFIFQYYEKEERGRGNFPDRFSARQFPNYSSELNVNALLLGDSALYLCASSSGKKYFGPGTRLLVL.

This clonotype was seen a handful of times. The V and J genes are TRBV27 and TRBJ2-5; TRBD1 aligns across 9 bases. Germline V gene lookup returns CDR1 MNHEY and CDR2 SMNVEV (reference sequence). This CDR3 comprises 14 residues. Trimming removed 5 bases from V and 2 bases from J; junction bases left unmatched: 3. CDR3 nucleotides: TGTGCCAGCAGTACAGACAGGGGGCAAGAGACCCAGTACTTC. Protein product: CASSTDRGQETQYF.

The chain has TRBV29-1 and TRBJ1-2; D is perhaps TRBD1 (5 bases). The CDR3 has 13 amino acids. Germline-derived CDR1 and CDR2 are SQVTM and ANQGSEA. The V and J ends lost 7 bases and 0 bases respectively, with 12 bases between them. Written as DNA, the CDR3 is TGCAGCGCAGGGACCTCGTCTAACTATGGCTACACCTTC. Residues: CSAGTSSNYGYTF.

The rearrangement joins TRBV19 to TRBJ1-1; D uncertain. Germline lookup yields CDR1 LNHDA and CDR2 SQIVND (reference sequence). V lost 3 bases, J lost 1 base, and 12 bases lay in between. This CDR3 region has 15 residues. CDR3 nucleotides: TGTGCCAGTAGTATCAGTATTATAACGAACACTGAAGCTTTCTTT. The encoded protein is CASSISIITNTEAFF.

This chain connects TRBV19 to TRBJ2-5; D unclear. The CDR3 consists of 16 residues. V was clipped by 5 bases and J by 3 bases, with 19 bases between them. Germline V CDR1 and CDR2: LNHDA, SQIVND (reference sequence). The CDR3 nucleotides read TGTGCCAGTAGTGGCTACCGCATAAGTGAAAAAGAGACCCAGTACTTC. It is translated as CASSGYRISEKETQYF. The variable domain in full, with the rest retrieved from reference TRBV19 and TRBJ2-5, is DGGITQSPKYLFRKEGQNVTLSCEQNLNHDAMYWYRQDPGQGLRLIYYSQIVNDFQKGDIAEGYSVSREKKESFPLTVTSAQKNPTAFYLCASSGYRISEKETQYFGPGTRLLVL.

This clonotype has more than one count but fewer than ten. In nucleotides, the CDR3 is TGTGCCAGCAGCCAAGACAGCGGGGGGGGCAATGAGCAGTTCTTC. Translated: CASSQDSGGGNEQFF. V is TRBV4-2 and J is TRBJ2-1; 10 bases agree with TRBD2. CDR1 and CDR2 from the germline V gene are LGHNA and YNFKEQ. The CDR3 contains 15 residues. The ends lost 0 bases at V and 6 bases at J; junction bases unmatched: 2.

The chain links TRBV27 to TRBJ2-1; TRBD2 might be the D (6 bases). V shed 4 bases and J shed 6 bases, with 13 bases lying between them. CDR3 length: 14 residues. CDR1 MNHEY and CDR2 SMNVEV come from the germline V gene (reference sequence). The CDR3 DNA reads TGTGCCAGCAGTTGGTATGGGGGGTCCAATGAGCAGTTCTTC. It yields the protein CASSWYGGSNEQFF.

This clonotype appeared a few times. The CDR3 DNA sequence: TGTGCTAGTGGTTTACCCCCCGACAGTTACAATGAGCAGTTCTTC. It is translated as CASGLPPDSYNEQFF. The rearrangement uses TRBV12-5 and TRBJ2-1, with D perhaps matching TRBD1 (5 bases). This CDR3 is built from 15 residues. Trimming cost V 3 bases and J 4 bases, with 13 bases left between them. In germline, CDR1 is LGHNT, CDR2 FRNRAP.

This clonotype was seen repeatedly, ten times or more. The chain couples TRBV7-8 to TRBJ2-7; TRBD1 matches at 7 bases. The CDR3 is made up of 15 amino acids. Germline V gene data show CDR1 as SGHVS and CDR2 as FQNEAQ. The J segment lost 5 bases and the V segment lost 5 bases, leaving 12 bases of the junction unmatched. CDR3 in amino acids: CASSPYRQGIDEQYF. The CDR3 DNA reads TGTGCCAGCAGCCCGTACCGACAGGGTATAGACGAGCAGTACTTC.

This clonotype was seen at least ten times. This chain uses TRBV10-3 with TRBJ2-1, with 8 bases that match TRBD2. This CDR3 region has 16 residues. The germline V gene has CDR1 ENHRY and CDR2 SYGVKD. V dropped 6 bases and J dropped 0; count of bases not matched to a gene: 7. The CDR3 bases are TGTGCCATCAGCCCGGGAGGGGGGGGCTCCTACAATGAGCAGTTCTTC. Protein sequence: CAISPGGGGSYNEQFF.

The rearrangement links TRBV5-6 to TRBJ2-7; 12 bases match TRBD2. This CDR3 is 14 amino acids long. The trim removed 1 base at V and 6 bases at J, leaving 2 bases unmatched. Germline-derived CDR1 and CDR2 are SGHDT and YYEEEE. The CDR3: CASSLPSGRAEQYF. Written as DNA, the CDR3 is TGTGCCAGCAGCTTGCCTAGCGGGAGGGCCGAGCAGTACTTC.

As concerns this clonotype: The CDR3 carries no conserved terminal phenylalanine or tryptophan, so it likely arises from a read error. The genes are TRBV11-2 and TRBJ2-5, with 9 bases identical to TRBD1. The germline gives CDR1 SGHAT, CDR2 FQNNGV. This CDR3 is 16 amino acids long. The V gene end was trimmed by 4 bases and the J gene end by 4 bases; junction bases not matched to a gene: 10. DNA for the CDR3: TGTGCCAGCAGCTATTCCTACAGGGGGCAGGGAGAGACCCAGTACTTA. This codes for CASSYSYRGQGETQYL.

The chain combines TRBV4-2 with TRBJ2-7; D gene unclear. Trimming removed 1 base from V and 3 bases from J, with 10 bases in between. The CDR3 runs to 14 residues. Germline V gene data show CDR1 as LGHNA and CDR2 as YNFKEQ. CDR3 protein: CASSQGSGDYEQYF. The DNA of the CDR3 is TGTGCCAGCAGCCAAGGTTCGGGTGACTACGAGCAGTACTTC.

This clonotype was seen ten or more times. This chain connects TRBV12-3 or TRBV12-4 to TRBJ2-2; perhaps TRBD1 as D (6 bases). V was shortened by 5 bases and J by 6 bases, with 16 bases between the two germline ends. This CDR3 region has 15 residues. CDR3 loop: CASSSPNRAAGELFF. The CDR3 DNA sequence: TGTGCCAGCAGTAGTCCAAACAGGGCCGCCGGGGAGCTGTTTTTT.

This clonotype has ten or more counts. The rearrangement uses TRBV19 and TRBJ2-2, with D maybe TRBD1 (6 bases). V was clipped by 7 bases and J by 2 bases, with 17 bases between them. The germline V gene encodes CDR1 LNHDA and CDR2 SQIVND (reference sequence). The CDR3 runs 16 residues. CDR3 loop: CASTKNRVLNTGELFF. The CDR3 nucleotides read TGTGCCAGTACCAAAAACAGGGTACTCAACACCGGGGAGCTGTTTTTT. Drawing the rest from reference TRBV19 and TRBJ2-2, the complete variable domain is DGGITQSPKYLFRKEGQNVTLSCEQNLNHDAMYWYRQDPGQGLRLIYYSQIVNDFQKGDIAEGYSVSREKKESFPLTVTSAQKNPTAFYLCASTKNRVLNTGELFFGEGSRLTVL.

On this clonotype itself: A much larger clonotype is one base distant, so this may be a read error. The CDR3 does not close with the conserved phenylalanine or tryptophan, likely indicating a read error. The chain recombines TRBV7-9 with TRBJ1-1; the match to TRBD1 covers 7 bases. CDR1 SEHNR and CDR2 FQNEAQ come from the germline V gene (reference sequence). V was clipped by 2 bases and J by 0 bases; unmatched bases: 3. The CDR3 extends over 15 amino acids. The DNA of the CDR3 is TGTGCCAGCAGCTTAAGGACAGGAATGAACACTGAAGCTTTCTAT. Its protein is CASSLRTGMNTEAFY.

This clonotype appeared many times. CDR3 sequence (DNA): TGTGCCAGCAGCCCCTGGACTAGCGGGGAAAAGTTCTTC. Protein product: CASSPWTSGEKFF. The chain joins TRBV7-3 to TRBJ2-1; 12 bases map to TRBD2. There are 13 residues in the CDR3. Looked up from germline, CDR1 is SGHTA and CDR2 is FQGTGA. J was trimmed by 14 bases and V by 5 bases; bases with no gene match: 7.

This clonotype was found a few times. The rearrangement links TRBV29-1 to TRBJ1-5; TRBD1 is a possible D gene (5 bases). There are 15 residues in the CDR3. Between the trimmed V and J ends, which lost 7 bases and 3 bases, there was a span of 19 bases. Germline lookup yields CDR1 SQVTM and CDR2 ANQGSEA. The CDR3 region is CSASTGTDPNQPQHF. The CDR3 nucleotides are TGCAGCGCAAGTACCGGGACCGACCCCAATCAGCCCCAGCATTTT.

This clonotype was recorded many times. The V call is TRBV11-3, the J call TRBJ2-5; D gene unclear. Germline V lookup: CDR1 SGHNT, CDR2 YENEEA. This CDR3 contains 13 residues. The V and J ends lost 5 bases and 1 base respectively, with 8 bases between them. The CDR3 is CASSVASQETQYF. In DNA, the CDR3 is TGTGCCAGCAGCGTAGCTAGCCAAGAGACCCAGTACTTC.

In this sample, this clonotype turned up many times. The chain is built from TRBV9 and TRBJ1-1; unclear D gene. This CDR3 comprises 13 residues. V gave up 0 bases and J gave up 8 bases, with 11 bases separating them. Germline values: CDR1 SGDLS, CDR2 YYNGEE. The CDR3 region has the DNA TGTGCCAGCAGCGTAGCAGCAGTAGCGGAAGCTTTCTTT. Its translation: CASSVAAVAEAFF.

This clonotype was observed at least ten times. The V and J genes are TRBV7-6 and TRBJ2-2, with TRBD1 identical over 7 bases. Germline lookup yields CDR1 SGHVS and CDR2 FNYEAQ. The CDR3 covers 13 residues. V was pared by 4 bases and J by 7 bases, with 3 bases of the junction left unmatched. CDR3 nucleotides: TGTGCCAGCAGCTCACAGGGGATCGGGGAGCTGTTTTTT. Protein sequence: CASSSQGIGELFF.

Note on this clonotype: A read error is possible here, since a much larger clone lies one base away. This chain joins TRBV6-8 and TRBJ2-3; D possibly corresponds to TRBD1 (5 bases). This CDR3 spans 14 amino acids. CDR1 is MNHGY and CDR2 is SAAAGT in the germline V gene. V gave up 4 bases and J gave up 5 bases, with 13 bases separating them. CDR3 region: CASSSLVGQDTQYF. The CDR3 coding sequence is TGTGCCAGCAGTTCCCTCGTGGGGCAAGATACGCAGTATTTT.

This sequence joins TRBV7-9 and TRBJ1-3, with D perhaps TRBD1 (6 bases). The germline gives CDR1 SEHNR, CDR2 FQNEAQ (reference sequence). V lost 8 bases to trimming and J lost 1 base, with 18 bases between them. This CDR3 has 16 residues. The CDR3 here is CASGIDRGASGNTIYF. In DNA form, the CDR3 reads TGTGCCAGCGGGATCGATCGGGGGGCTTCTGGAAACACCATATATTTT.

This clonotype was counted only a few times. V usage is TRBV19 and J usage is TRBJ2-1; TRBD1 aligns across 9 bases. With 4 bases clipped from V and 4 bases from J, the junction kept 14 bases outside the gene matches. Germline loops: CDR1 LNHDA, CDR2 SQIVND (reference sequence). CDR3 length equals 18 residues. The CDR3 nucleotides read TGTGCCAGTAGTAAACAGGACGATGGGACAGGGTCGTACAATGAGCAGTTCTTC. Its translation: CASSKQDDGTGSYNEQFF.

This clonotype was found many times. V and J are TRBV28 and TRBJ1-1; 8 nucleotides match TRBD1. The V segment lost 3 bases and the J segment 0 bases; nucleotides outside the gene matches: 15. The germline V gene has CDR1 MDHEN and CDR2 SYDVKM. CDR3 size: 19 residues. The CDR3 bases are TGTGCCAGCAGTTTTCCGGGGCAGGGGGCGACTCTAATGAACACTGAAGCTTTCTTT. Protein sequence: CASSFPGQGATLMNTEAFF.

This clonotype was seen repeatedly, ten times or more. The chain links TRBV7-3 to TRBJ2-2; D may be TRBD2 (5 bases). V dropped 3 bases and J dropped 3 bases, with 14 bases sitting between them. Germline lookup yields CDR1 SGHTA and CDR2 FQGTGA. The CDR3 sequence is 16 residues long. The CDR3 protein is CASSFPVGSDTGELFF. CDR3 DNA sequence: TGTGCCAGCAGCTTCCCCGTTGGTAGCGACACCGGGGAGCTGTTTTTT.